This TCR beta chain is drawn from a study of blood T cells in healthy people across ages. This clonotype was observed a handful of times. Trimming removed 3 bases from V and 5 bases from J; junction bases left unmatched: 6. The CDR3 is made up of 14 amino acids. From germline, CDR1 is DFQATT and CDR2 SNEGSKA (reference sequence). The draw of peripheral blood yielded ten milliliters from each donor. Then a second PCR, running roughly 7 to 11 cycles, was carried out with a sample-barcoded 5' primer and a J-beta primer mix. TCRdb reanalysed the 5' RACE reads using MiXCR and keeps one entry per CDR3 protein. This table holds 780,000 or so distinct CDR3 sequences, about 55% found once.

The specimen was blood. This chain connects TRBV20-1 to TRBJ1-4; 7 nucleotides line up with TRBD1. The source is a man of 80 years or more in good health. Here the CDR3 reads CSARRDSQNEKLFF. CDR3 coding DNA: TGCAGTGCTAGGCGGGACAGCCAGAATGAAAAACTGTTTTTT.